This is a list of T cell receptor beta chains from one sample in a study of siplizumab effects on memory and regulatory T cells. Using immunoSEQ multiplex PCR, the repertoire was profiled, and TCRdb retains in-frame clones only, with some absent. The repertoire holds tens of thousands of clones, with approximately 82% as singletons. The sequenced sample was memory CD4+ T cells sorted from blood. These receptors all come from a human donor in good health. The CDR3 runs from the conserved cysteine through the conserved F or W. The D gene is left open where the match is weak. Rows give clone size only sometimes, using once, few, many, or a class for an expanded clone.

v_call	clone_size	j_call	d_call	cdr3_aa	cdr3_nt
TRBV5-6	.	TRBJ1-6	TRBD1	CASSPGQGDLENNSPLHF	TGTGCCAGCAGCCCGGGACAGGGTGATCTCGAAAATAATTCACCCCTCCACTTT
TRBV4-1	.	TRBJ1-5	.	CASSQGPGDLYQPQHF	TGCGCCAGCAGCCAAGGCCCAGGGGACCTTTATCAGCCCCAGCATTTT
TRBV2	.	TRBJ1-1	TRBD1	CASSLRQGALGTEAFF	TGTGCCAGCAGTCTTCGACAGGGGGCGCTGGGGACTGAAGCTTTCTTT
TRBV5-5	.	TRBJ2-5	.	CAAGRQGGRVETQYF	TGTGCCGCAGGTCGGCAGGGAGGTAGGGTTGAGACCCAGTACTTC
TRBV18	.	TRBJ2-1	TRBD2	CASSSGRENEQFF	TGTGCCAGCTCTAGCGGGAGGGAAAATGAGCAGTTCTTC
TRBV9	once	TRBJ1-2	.	CASSFGGELDYGYTF	TGTGCCAGCAGCTTCGGGGGGGAGCTTGACTATGGCTACACCTTC
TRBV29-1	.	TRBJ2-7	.	CSAPGVGGRTYEQYF	TGCAGCGCCCCGGGCGTGGGGGGCAGGACCTACGAGCAGTACTTC
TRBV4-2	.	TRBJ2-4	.	CASSQDTENIQYF	TGTGCCAGCAGCCAAGATACTGAAAACATTCAGTACTTC
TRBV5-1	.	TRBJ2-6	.	CASSLASGPGANVLTF	TGCGCCAGCAGCTTGGCCTCAGGCCCTGGGGCCAACGTCCTGACTTTC
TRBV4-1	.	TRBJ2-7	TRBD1	CASSQGLRDRESFRSYEQYF	TGCGCCAGCAGCCAAGGATTAAGGGACAGGGAATCGTTTAGGTCCTACGAGCAGTACTTC
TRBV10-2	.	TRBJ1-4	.	CASTQSPEKLFF	TGCGCCAGCACACAAAGCCCTGAAAAACTGTTTTTT
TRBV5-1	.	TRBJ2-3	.	CASSLSGQADTQYF	TGCGCCAGCAGCTTGTCAGGGCAGGCAGATACGCAGTATTTT
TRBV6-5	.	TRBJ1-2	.	CASSYSTNPAWGYTF	TGTGCCAGCAGTTACTCGACGAATCCCGCCTGGGGCTACACCTTC
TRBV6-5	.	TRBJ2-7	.	CASSKPTPYEQYF	TGTGCCAGCAGCAAACCGACCCCATACGAGCAGTACTTC
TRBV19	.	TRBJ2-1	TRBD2	CASSVTSGKNNEQFF	TGTGCCAGTAGTGTGACTAGCGGGAAGAACAATGAGCAGTTCTTC
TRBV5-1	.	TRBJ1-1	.	CASSLAGQNTEAFF	TGCGCCAGCAGCTTGGCAGGACAGAACACTGAAGCTTTCTTT
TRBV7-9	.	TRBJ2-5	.	CASSIDQRYQETQYF	TGTGCCAGCAGCATCGACCAGAGGTACCAAGAGACCCAGTACTTC
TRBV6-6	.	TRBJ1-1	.	CASSSPRRNTEAFF	TGTGCCAGCAGTTCGCCTCGACGGAACACTGAAGCTTTCTTT
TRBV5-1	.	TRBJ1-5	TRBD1	CASKGDSSNQPQHF	TGCGCCAGCAAGGGGGACAGTAGCAATCAGCCCCAGCATTTT
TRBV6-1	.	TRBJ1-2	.	CASSEAFGSGNYYGYTF	TGTGCCAGCAGTGAAGCGTTCGGTTCAGGAAATTACTATGGCTACACCTTC
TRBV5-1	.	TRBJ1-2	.	CASSEGNYGYTF	TGCGCCAGCAGCGAGGGAAACTATGGCTACACCTTC
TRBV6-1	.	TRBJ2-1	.	CASTHRDNEQFF	TGTGCCAGCACGCACAGAGACAATGAGCAGTTCTTC
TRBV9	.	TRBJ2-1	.	CASSVETVTEQFF	TGTGCCAGCAGCGTAGAGACGGTTACTGAGCAGTTCTTC
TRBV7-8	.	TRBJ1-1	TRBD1	CASRGTENTEAFF	TGTGCCAGCAGAGGGACAGAAAACACTGAAGCTTTCTTT
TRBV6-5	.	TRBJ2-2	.	CASSFTASGDTGELFF	TGTGCCAGCAGTTTTACTGCGTCTGGGGACACCGGGGAGCTGTTTTTT
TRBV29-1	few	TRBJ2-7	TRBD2	CSVRTSGKGPYEQYF	TGCAGCGTCCGGACTAGCGGAAAAGGCCCCTACGAGCAGTACTTC
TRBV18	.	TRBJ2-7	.	CASSPRYLEQYF	TGTGCCAGCTCACCACGGTACCTCGAGCAGTACTTC
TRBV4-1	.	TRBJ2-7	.	CASSQGPGGLPYEQYF	TGCGCCAGCAGCCAAGGCCCCGGGGGTCTACCCTACGAGCAGTACTTC
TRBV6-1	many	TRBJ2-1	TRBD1	CASTPGQGGNEQFF	TGTGCCAGTACGCCGGGACAGGGTGGCAATGAGCAGTTCTTC
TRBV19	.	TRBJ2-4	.	CASSIDPGGTNGAKNIQYF	TGTGCCAGTAGTATAGATCCGGGTGGAACCAATGGGGCCAAAAACATTCAGTACTTC
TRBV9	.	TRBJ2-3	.	CASRQVGTDTQYF	TGTGCCAGCCGACAGGTGGGCACAGATACGCAGTATTTT
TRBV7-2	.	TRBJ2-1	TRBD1	CASRSRLGQGGNEQFF	TGTGCCAGCAGGTCCCGGTTGGGACAGGGTGGCAATGAGCAGTTCTTC
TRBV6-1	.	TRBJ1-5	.	CASISPQGQPQHF	TGTGCCAGCATCTCTCCCCAAGGGCAGCCCCAGCATTTT
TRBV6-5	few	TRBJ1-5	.	CASSLGTGSAQHF	TGTGCCAGCAGTTTGGGCACAGGGTCAGCCCAGCATTTT
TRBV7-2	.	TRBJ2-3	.	CASSFRGSDTQYF	TGTGCCAGCAGCTTCCGTGGATCAGATACGCAGTATTTT
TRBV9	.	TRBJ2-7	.	CASSVEIGHSYEQYF	TGTGCCAGCAGCGTGGAGATCGGACATTCCTACGAGCAGTACTTC
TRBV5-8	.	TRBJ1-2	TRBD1	CASSRTGRGPNYGYTF	TGTGCCAGCAGCCGGACAGGGAGGGGGCCTAACTATGGCTACACCTTC
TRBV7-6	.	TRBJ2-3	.	CASSFTGGTQYF	TGTGCCAGCAGCTTCACCGGAGGTACGCAGTATTTT
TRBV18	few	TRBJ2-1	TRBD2	CASSPPLAGGPGLNEQFF	TGTGCCAGCTCACCACCGCTAGCGGGAGGGCCTGGGCTCAATGAGCAGTTCTTC
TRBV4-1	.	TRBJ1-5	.	CASSQARGGGSNQPQHF	TGCGCCAGCAGCCAAGCTAGGGGAGGAGGCAGCAATCAGCCCCAGCATTTT
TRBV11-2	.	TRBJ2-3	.	CASSLGVGPTDTQYF	TGTGCCAGCAGCTTAGGTGTAGGGCCGACAGATACGCAGTATTTT
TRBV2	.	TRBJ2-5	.	CASNRFQETQYF	TGTGCCAGCAACAGGTTCCAAGAGACCCAGTACTTC
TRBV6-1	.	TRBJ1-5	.	CASNKGLRNQPQHF	TGTGCCAGCAACAAGGGACTGAGAAATCAGCCCCAGCATTTT
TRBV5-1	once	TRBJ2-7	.	CASSFTASYEQYF	TGCGCCAGCAGCTTTACAGCTTCCTACGAGCAGTACTTC
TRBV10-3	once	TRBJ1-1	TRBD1	CAISLGTANTEAFF	TGTGCCATCAGTCTGGGGACAGCAAACACTGAAGCTTTCTTT
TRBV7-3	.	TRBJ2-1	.	CASSPQSSYNEQFF	TGTGCCAGCAGCCCCCAAAGCTCCTACAATGAGCAGTTCTTC
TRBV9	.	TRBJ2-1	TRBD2	CASSLLAGVHNEQFF	TGTGCCAGCAGCCTTTTAGCGGGAGTCCACAATGAGCAGTTCTTC
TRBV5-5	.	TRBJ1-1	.	CASSWGRNTEAFF	TGTGCCAGCAGCTGGGGTCGGAACACTGAAGCTTTCTTT
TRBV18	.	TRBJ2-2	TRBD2	CASSPRTSGPLNTGELFF	TGTGCCAGCTCACCTAGGACTAGCGGGCCATTGAACACCGGGGAGCTGTTTTTT
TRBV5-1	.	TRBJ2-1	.	CASSYRTGADNEQFF	TGCGCCAGCAGCTATCGGACGGGAGCAGACAATGAGCAGTTCTTC
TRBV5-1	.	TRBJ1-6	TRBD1	CASSAQGNSPLHF	TGCGCCAGCAGCGCACAGGGGAATTCACCCCTCCACTTT
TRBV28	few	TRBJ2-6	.	CASSGAGSSGANVLTF	TGTGCCAGCAGCGGTGCTGGGTCCTCTGGGGCCAACGTCCTGACTTTC
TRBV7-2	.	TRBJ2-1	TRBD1	CASSTGPRDSYNEQFF	TGTGCCAGCAGCACCGGCCCCCGGGACAGCTACAATGAGCAGTTCTTC
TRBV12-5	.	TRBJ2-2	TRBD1	CASGLVPLGQGPTGELFF	TGTGCTAGTGGTTTGGTACCCCTCGGACAGGGCCCCACCGGGGAGCTGTTTTTT
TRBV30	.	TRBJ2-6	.	CAWTHPGPGANVLTF	TGTGCCTGGACTCATCCGGGACCTGGGGCCAACGTCCTGACTTTC
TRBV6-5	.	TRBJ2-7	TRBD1	CASSPGTGARYEQYF	TGTGCCAGCAGCCCCGGGACAGGGGCCCGCTACGAGCAGTACTTC
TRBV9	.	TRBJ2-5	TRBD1	CASSVAIAGQGVTQYF	TGTGCCAGCAGCGTAGCCATAGCGGGACAGGGGGTGACCCAGTACTTC
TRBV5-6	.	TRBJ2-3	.	CASNQPRLADTQYF	TGTGCCAGCAACCAGCCTCGGTTAGCAGATACGCAGTATTTT
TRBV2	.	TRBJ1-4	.	CASRAGSEKLFF	TGTGCCAGCAGGGCAGGGTCGGAAAAACTGTTTTTT